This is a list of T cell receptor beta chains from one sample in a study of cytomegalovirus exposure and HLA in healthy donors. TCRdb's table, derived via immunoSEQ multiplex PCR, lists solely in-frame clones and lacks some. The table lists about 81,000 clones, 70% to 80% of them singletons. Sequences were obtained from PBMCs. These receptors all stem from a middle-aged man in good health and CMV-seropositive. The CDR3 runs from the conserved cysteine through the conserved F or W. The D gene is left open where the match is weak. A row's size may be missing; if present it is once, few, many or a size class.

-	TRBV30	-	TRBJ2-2	TGTGCCTGGAGGCAGGGCCGCACCGGGGAGCTGTTTTTT	CAWRQGRTGELFF
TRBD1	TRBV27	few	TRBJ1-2	TGTGCCAGCAGTTCACAGGGGGCCGGAGGCTACACCTTC	CASSSQGAGGYTF
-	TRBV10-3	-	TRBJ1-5	TGTGCCATCAGTGAGCGGGGCCTAGTGGGGGGTATCAGCAATCAGCCCCAGCATTTT	CAISERGLVGGISNQPQHF
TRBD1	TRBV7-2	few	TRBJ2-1	TGTGCCAGCAGCCGAGAGAGGGGGCCCACCTACAATGAGCAGTTCTTC	CASSRERGPTYNEQFF
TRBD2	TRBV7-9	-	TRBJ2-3	TGTGCCAGCAGCCGCTCTAGCGGGGCGGGGGATACGCAGTATTTT	CASSRSSGAGDTQYF
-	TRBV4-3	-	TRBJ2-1	TGCGCCAGCAGCCAAGATTATTTTGCGGAGGCCTACAATGAGCAGTTCTTC	CASSQDYFAEAYNEQFF
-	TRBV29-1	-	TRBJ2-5	TGCAGCGTTGCGGGGACACCCCAAGAGACCCAGTACTTC	CSVAGTPQETQYF
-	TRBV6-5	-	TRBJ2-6	TGTGCCAGCAGTTACGAGTTCGGGTCCGGGGCCAACGTCCTGACTTTC	CASSYEFGSGANVLTF
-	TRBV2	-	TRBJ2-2	TGTGCCAGCAGTGTTATAGCGTTCACCGGGGAGCTGTTTTTT	CASSVIAFTGELFF
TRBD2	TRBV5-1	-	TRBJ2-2	TGCGCCAGTTGGACGGGGGGGGCCTCCGGGGAGCTGTTTTTT	CASWTGGASGELFF
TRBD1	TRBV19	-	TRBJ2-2	TGTGCCAGTACCGACAGGGGGCTCCCGAACACCGGGGAGCTGTTTTTT	CASTDRGLPNTGELFF
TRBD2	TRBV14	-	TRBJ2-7	TGTGCCAGCAGCCAAGAAGAACGGACTAGCGGGAACTACGAGCAGTACTTC	CASSQEERTSGNYEQYF
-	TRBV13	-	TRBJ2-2	TGTGCCAGCAGCTTAGGATTAGCGACTAGTACCGGGGAGCTGTTTTTT	CASSLGLATSTGELFF
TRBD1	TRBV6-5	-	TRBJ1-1	TGTGCCAGCAGTTTCAGACAGGGAGGGAACACTGAAGCTTTCTTT	CASSFRQGGNTEAFF
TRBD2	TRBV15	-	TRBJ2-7	TGTGCCACCAGCAGAAAAACTAGCGGGGGGCAGTACGAGCAGTACTTC	CATSRKTSGGQYEQYF
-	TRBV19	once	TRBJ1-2	TGTGCCAGTAGTATCTTGGGGGAGGGGAGAGGCTACACCTTC	CASSILGEGRGYTF
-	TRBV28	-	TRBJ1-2	TGTGCCAGCAGTTTGGGCCTGTCTGGGTATGGCTACACCTTC	CASSLGLSGYGYTF
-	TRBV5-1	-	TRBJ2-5	TGCGCCAGCAGCTCCACTGGGGGCCGGGAGACCCAGTACTTC	CASSSTGGRETQYF
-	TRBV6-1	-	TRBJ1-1	TGTGCCAGCAGCGGATCAGGGGCCACTGAAGCTTTCTTT	CASSGSGATEAFF
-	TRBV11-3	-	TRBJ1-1	TGTGCCAGCAGCTTAGTCGACACTGAAGCTTTCTTT	CASSLVDTEAFF